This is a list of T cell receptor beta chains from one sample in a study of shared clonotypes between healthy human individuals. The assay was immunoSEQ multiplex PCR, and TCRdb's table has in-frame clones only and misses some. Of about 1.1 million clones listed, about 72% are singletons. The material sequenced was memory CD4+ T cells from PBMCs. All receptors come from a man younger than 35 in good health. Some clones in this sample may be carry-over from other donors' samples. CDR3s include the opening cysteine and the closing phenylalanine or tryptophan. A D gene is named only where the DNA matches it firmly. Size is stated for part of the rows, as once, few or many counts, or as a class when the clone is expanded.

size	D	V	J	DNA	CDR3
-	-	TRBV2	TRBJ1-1	TGTGCCAGCAGTGATAGGGCCGTCAACACTGAAGCTTTCTTT	CASSDRAVNTEAFF
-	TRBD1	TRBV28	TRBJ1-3	TGTGCCAGCAGCCCTGGACAGGAGCTTCGAAACACCATATATTTT	CASSPGQELRNTIYF
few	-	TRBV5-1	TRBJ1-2	TGCGCCAGCAGCTTGGTTGCAGGGGCGGGTGGCTACACCTTC	CASSLVAGAGGYTF
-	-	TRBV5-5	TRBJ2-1	TGTGCCAGCAGCAGGGGGGGCGCCGAAGCCTACAATGAGCAGTTCTTC	CASSRGGAEAYNEQFF
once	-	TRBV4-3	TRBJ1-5	TGCGCCAGCAGCCAAGCCCTAACACGACTTAGCAATCAGCCCCAGCATTTT	CASSQALTRLSNQPQHF
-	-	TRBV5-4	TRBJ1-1	TGTGCCAGCAGCTTGAACTATGGGGCAGGGACGTACGCTGAAGCTTTCTTT	CASSLNYGAGTYAEAFF
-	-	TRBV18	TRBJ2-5	TGTGCCAGCTCACCAGCCGAGGGCCGGGAGACCCAGTACTTC	CASSPAEGRETQYF
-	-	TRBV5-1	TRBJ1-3	TGCGCCAGCAGCGACAGAGTTGGAAACACCATATATTTT	CASSDRVGNTIYF
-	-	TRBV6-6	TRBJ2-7	TGTGCCAGCAGTACCTACGAAAGCAGGGCGGGGGAGCAGTACTTC	CASSTYESRAGEQYF
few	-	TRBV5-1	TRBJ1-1	TGCGCCAGCACCCAAGATATCATCAGGGCGGACACTGAAGCTTTCTTT	CASTQDIIRADTEAFF
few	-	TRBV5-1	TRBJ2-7	TGCGCCAGCAGCTTGGCCGGAGTGTACGGGGACGAGCAGTACTTC	CASSLAGVYGDEQYF
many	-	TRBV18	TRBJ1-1	TGTGCCAGCTCACCACCTAAATCAGGAGGAATGAACACTGAAGCTTTCTTT	CASSPPKSGGMNTEAFF
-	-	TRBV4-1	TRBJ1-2	TGCGCCAGCAGCTTGGTAGAAGGGAAGACGGGTCTTAACTATGGCTACACCTTC	CASSLVEGKTGLNYGYTF
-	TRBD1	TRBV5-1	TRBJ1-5	TGCGCCAGCAGCTTGGGAGCAGGGGGAGGGCAGCCCCAGCATTTT	CASSLGAGGGQPQHF
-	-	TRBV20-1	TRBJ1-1	TGCAGTGCCGGAGGCCGTGGTGAAGCTTTCTTT	CSAGGRGEAFF
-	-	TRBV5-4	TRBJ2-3	TGTGCCAGCGCCCGAGGGGGTTTCACAGATACGCAGTATTTT	CASARGGFTDTQYF
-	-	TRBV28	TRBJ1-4	TGTGCGTTGCAGGGAGGAGGGGCCGGTGAAAAACTGTTTTTT	CALQGGGAGEKLFF
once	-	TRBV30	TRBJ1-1	TGTGCCTCGAAGCGACGGGGAGGGACTGAAGCTTTCTTT	CASKRRGGTEAFF
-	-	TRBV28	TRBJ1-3	TGTGCCAGCAGTTTAACCTTGAGCTCTGGAAACACCATATATTTT	CASSLTLSSGNTIYF
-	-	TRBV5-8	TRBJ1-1	TGTGCCAGCAGCGCGAACACTGAAGCTTTCTTT	CASSANTEAFF
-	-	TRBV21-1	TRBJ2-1	TGTGCCAGCAGCCCCCACCAGGGGTTCAGGAACAATGAGCAGTTCTTC	CASSPHQGFRNNEQFF
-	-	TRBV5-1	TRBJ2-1	TGCGCCAGCAGCCCTACCGAGAACAATGAGCAGTTCTTC	CASSPTENNEQFF
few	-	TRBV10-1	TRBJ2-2	TGCGCCAGCAGTGAACACCTCACCGGGGAGCTGTTTTTT	CASSEHLTGELFF
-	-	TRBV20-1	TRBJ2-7	TGCAGTGCTAGAGATCGGGGGGAGCAGTACTTC	CSARDRGEQYF
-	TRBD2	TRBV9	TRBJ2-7	TGTGCCAGCAGTTCGGGACTAGTTCAGTACTTC	CASSSGLVQYF
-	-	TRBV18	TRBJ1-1	TGTGCCAGCTCACTAGGGACGGTGAACACTGAAGCTTTCTTT	CASSLGTVNTEAFF
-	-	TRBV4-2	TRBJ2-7	TGTGCCAGCAGCCAAGTAGGCGTGTCCTACGAGCAGTACTTC	CASSQVGVSYEQYF
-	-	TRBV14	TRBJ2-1	TGTGCCAGCGGGATATACAATGAGCAGTTCTTC	CASGIYNEQFF
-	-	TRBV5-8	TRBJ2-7	TGTGCCAGCGGCAAACTCTCCTACGAGCAGTACTTC	CASGKLSYEQYF
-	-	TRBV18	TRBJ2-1	TGTGCCAGCTCACTATACCTATCGGACGGAAACAATGAGCAGTTCTTC	CASSLYLSDGNNEQFF
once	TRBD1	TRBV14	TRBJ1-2	TGTGCCAGCAGCCGTGACAGGGGGATTTATGGCTACACCTTC	CASSRDRGIYGYTF
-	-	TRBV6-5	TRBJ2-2	TGTGCCAGCAGTTACTCCTTTACAGGGAGCACCGGGGAGCTGTTTTTT	CASSYSFTGSTGELFF
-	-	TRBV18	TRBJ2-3	TGTGCCAGCTCACCAACGTACACAGATACGCAGTATTTT	CASSPTYTDTQYF
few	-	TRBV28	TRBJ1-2	TGTGCCAGCAGCTTATCCCACTCGGACAGCACCTTC	CASSLSHSDSTF
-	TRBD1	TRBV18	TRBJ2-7	TGTGCCAGCTCACCGGGACAGGGGTCCGAGCAGTACTTC	CASSPGQGSEQYF
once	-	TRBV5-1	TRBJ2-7	TGCGCCAGCAGCCCCATGGGGTCCCCTATTAACGAGCAGTACTTC	CASSPMGSPINEQYF
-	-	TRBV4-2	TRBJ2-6	TGTGCCAGCAGCCGAGGACCCCCTGGGGCCAACGTCCTGACTTTC	CASSRGPPGANVLTF
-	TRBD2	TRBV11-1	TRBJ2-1	TGTGCCAGCAGCTTCGGACTAGCTTATGAGCAGTTCTTC	CASSFGLAYEQFF
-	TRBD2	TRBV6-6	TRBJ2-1	TGTGCCAGCAGTTACGGCGGGAGGGCCTACAATGAGCAGTTCTTC	CASSYGGRAYNEQFF
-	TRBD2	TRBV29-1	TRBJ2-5	TGCAGCGTTTGGGGACTAGCGGGAGGAGGAGAGACCCAGTACTTC	CSVWGLAGGGETQYF
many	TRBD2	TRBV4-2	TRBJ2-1	TGTGCCAGCAGCCTACGGGGGGTGGGTAATGAGCAGTTCTTC	CASSLRGVGNEQFF
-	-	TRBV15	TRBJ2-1	TGTGCCACCAGCAGTCGAAGGGGAACTACATACAATGAGCAGTTCTTC	CATSSRRGTTYNEQFF
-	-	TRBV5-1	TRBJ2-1	TGCGCCAGCAGCTTGGCCAACCCCGGGCGTCCCTACAATGAGCAGTTCTTC	CASSLANPGRPYNEQFF
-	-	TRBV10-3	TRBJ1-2	TGTGCCATTCAGGGCCGACAGGACGGTGAATATGGCTACACCTTC	CAIQGRQDGEYGYTF
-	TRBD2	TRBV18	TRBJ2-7	TGTGCCAGCTCCACCAGCCTAGCGGGTAGAGACGAGCAGTACTTC	CASSTSLAGRDEQYF
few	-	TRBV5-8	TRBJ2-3	TGTGCCAGCAGCGTATCAGGGCAGCGTACAGATACGCAGTATTTT	CASSVSGQRTDTQYF
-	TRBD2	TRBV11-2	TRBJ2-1	TGTGCCAGCAGACACCCCCCCGCTAGCGGATACCTCATGGATGAGCAGTTCTTC	CASRHPPASGYLMDEQFF
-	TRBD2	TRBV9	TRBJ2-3	TGTGCCAGCAGCGTTCTAGCGGGAGGGGGGAGCACAGATACGCAGTATTTT	CASSVLAGGGSTDTQYF